This T cell receptor (beta chain) originates from a study of blood T cell repertoires in COVID-19. The ends were cut back, 2 bases at V and 5 bases at J, with 14 bases in the middle. CDR1 is SGHAT and CDR2 is FQNNGV in the germline V gene. The length of the CDR3 is 15 residues. Membership in each cohort depended on participant-reported clinical history. Two negative PCRs, clearance, or symptom resolution characterized the recovered Cohort 3 donors. Only in-frame clones appear in the TCRdb table, and some are missing; sequencing was by immunoSEQ multiplex PCR. The repertoire includes more than 250,000 clones, about nine tenths of them detected once, and roughly 3% sits in the top ten.

The TCR comes from a woman between 18 and 30 years old who had recovered from COVID-19. The chain carries TRBV11-2 and TRBJ2-3, with D possibly being TRBD2 (5 bases). Sequencing was carried out using PBMCs or T cells enriched from blood (not recorded which). CDR3 sequence: CASSLSPTEVDTQYF. The CDR3 nucleotides are TGTGCCAGCAGCTTAAGTCCCACGGAGGTAGATACGCAGTATTTT.